Below, 26 T cell receptor beta chains from the same sample are listed, as sequenced in a study of shared clonotypes between healthy human individuals (dated by TCRdb to 2020 to 2022). The library was prepared using the immunoSEQ multiplex PCR assay. The source is immuneACCESS, and TCRdb retained only in-frame sequences with V and J called. Part of the clones is not carried over; for the studies checked, unresolved V genes explain less than half of this, and the remainder is unexplained. For this sample there are about 640,000 clones; about two thirds appear just once. The leading ten clones occupy 1.5% to 2% of the sample. Sequenced sample: memory CD4+ T cells sorted from blood. Interpreted using the paper, the cell subset or site label stands for: CD45RA-negative fraction. The receptors originated from a woman in her 30s in good health.

This rearrangement joins TRBV5-4 to TRBJ2-7, with D hard to call. This CDR3 comprises 15 residues. Germline V lookup: CDR1 SGHNT, CDR2 YYREEE (reference sequence). Trimming removed 1 base at V and 1 base at J, with 12 bases between. In nucleotides, the CDR3 is TGTGCCAGCAGCTTGCCGCGAGCTTCGTCCTACGAGCAGTACTTC. It specifies CASSLPRASSYEQYF.

This clone turned up a few times. The chain combines TRBV19 with TRBJ2-7; maybe TRBD1 (6 bases). CDR1 and CDR2 (germline): LNHDA, SQIVND (reference sequence). CDR3 length: 15 amino acids. V lost 6 bases and J 2 bases, leaving 17 bases between the germline ends. The CDR3 nucleotides read TGTGCCAGTAGCATCCTACTTGGGGGCCCCTACGAGCAGTACTTC. Translation gives CASSILLGGPYEQYF.

At least ten counts were recorded for this clone. The CDR3, as DNA: TGTGCCAGCAGTTGGTCAGGGGGAGACCAGCCCCAGCATTTT. Translated: CASSWSGGDQPQHF. This rearrangement joins TRBV2 to TRBJ1-5, with 7 bases that match TRBD1. Trimming at V came to 5 bases and at J to 7 bases, leaving 8 bases not matched to a gene. CDR3 length: 14 amino acids. CDR1 SNHLY and CDR2 FYNNEI come from the germline V gene.

This clone has just one count. The chain couples TRBV5-1 to TRBJ2-1, with D possibly TRBD1 on 5 matching bases. The germline V and J ends were trimmed by 0 bases and 7 bases, with 11 bases remaining between them. CDR3 length: 14 amino acids. Germline V gene lookup returns CDR1 SGHRS and CDR2 YFSETQ. For the CDR3, the DNA is TGCGCCAGCAGCTTGGTTCAGGGTAGGAATGAGCAGTTCTTC. This sequence encodes CASSLVQGRNEQFF.

The chain recombines TRBV5-1 with TRBJ2-3; tentatively, D is TRBD2 (5 bases). Deletions cut 0 bases from V and 11 bases from J, with 22 bases between. The CDR3 covers 16 residues. Looked up from germline, CDR1 is SGHRS and CDR2 is YFSETQ. CDR3 sequence reads: CASSLAQVRVNDLQYF. The CDR3 DNA sequence: TGCGCCAGCAGCTTGGCCCAGGTGCGGGTGAACGATTTGCAGTATTTT. Combining the CDR3 with reference TRBV5-1 and TRBJ2-3 gives the whole variable domain KAGVTQTPRYLIKTRGQQVTLSCSPISGHRSVSWYQQTPGQGLQFLFEYFSETQRNKGNFPGRFSGRQFSNSRSEMNVSTLELGDSALYLCASSLAQVRVNDLQYFGPGTRLTVL.

This clone came up a few times. This chain links TRBV4-2 with TRBJ1-2, with 7 bases identical to TRBD1. Looked up from germline, CDR1 is LGHNA and CDR2 is YNFKEQ. The CDR3 totals 15 residues. Trimming removed 0 bases from V and 0 bases from J; junction bases left unmatched: 1. CDR3 region: CASSQEGTANYGYTF. DNA for the CDR3: TGTGCCAGCAGCCAAGAGGGGACAGCTAACTATGGCTACACCTTC.

Only a few counts were recorded for this clone. The gene calls are TRBV6-4 and TRBJ1-1; D is possibly TRBD1 (5 bases). Germline values: CDR1 MRHNA, CDR2 SNTAGT. The CDR3 is 15 amino acids. Trimming left V 6 bases short and J 4 bases short, with 18 bases between. The CDR3 loop is CASRTKRRGGTEAFF. Written as DNA, the CDR3 is TGTGCCAGCAGGACTAAAAGGAGGGGAGGCACTGAAGCTTTCTTT.

Only one count was recorded for this clone. This chain connects TRBV7-2 to TRBJ2-1; 11 positions agree with TRBD2. J lost 13 bases, V lost 4 bases, and 9 bases had no gene match. CDR1 is SGHTA, CDR2 FQGNSA, per germline. The CDR3 runs to 14 residues. The CDR3 reads CASSSGTSGFLQFF. Written as DNA, the CDR3 is TGTGCCAGCAGCTCAGGGACTAGCGGCTTCCTCCAGTTCTTC.

The CDR3: CASSVGTAGLGEQYF. The CDR3 bases are TGTGCCAGCAGCGTAGGGACTGCAGGTCTCGGGGAGCAGTACTTC. The chain joins TRBV9 to TRBJ2-7; TRBD2 is a possible D gene (5 bases). The CDR3 has 15 amino acids. Trimming pared 0 bases from V and 7 bases from J, leaving 17 bases between. Germline V lookup: CDR1 SGDLS, CDR2 YYNGEE.

In this sample, this clone turned up a few times. The V call is TRBV7-9, the J call TRBJ2-2, with TRBD1 matching 7 bases. The V and J ends lost 7 bases and 3 bases, in that order; junction bases with no gene match: 8. The CDR3 has 15 residues. In germline, CDR1 is SEHNR, CDR2 FQNEAQ (reference sequence). The CDR3, as DNA: TGTGCCAGCAACCGACAGGGTCTCGACACCGGGGAGCTGTTTTTT. It translates to CASNRQGLDTGELFF.

The chain couples TRBV5-1 to TRBJ2-5; possible D gene TRBD2, 5 bases. Trimming removed 0 bases from V and 2 bases from J, with 14 bases in between. CDR1 SGHRS and CDR2 YFSETQ come from the germline V gene. The CDR3 consists of 16 residues. The chain's CDR3 is CASSLAPEGEQETQYF. Written as DNA, the CDR3 is TGCGCCAGCAGCTTGGCCCCCGAGGGCGAGCAAGAGACCCAGTACTTC. Complete variable domain (other parts from reference TRBV5-1 and TRBJ2-5): KAGVTQTPRYLIKTRGQQVTLSCSPISGHRSVSWYQQTPGQGLQFLFEYFSETQRNKGNFPGRFSGRQFSNSRSEMNVSTLELGDSALYLCASSLAPEGEQETQYFGPGTRLLVL.

This clone was seen more than once but under ten times. CDR3 nucleotide sequence: TGCGCCAGCAGTCAATATTACGCCACCTACAATGAGCAGTTCTTC. The encoded protein is CASSQYYATYNEQFF. The genes are TRBV23-1 and TRBJ2-1, with no clear D. TRBV23-1 is noted as an ORF with a role that remains uncertain. This CDR3 region has 15 residues. The V end lost 1 base, the J end lost 2 bases, and 9 bases lay between the germline ends.

In the case of this clone: The sample has other DNA sequences that encode this CDR3 too. This sequence joins TRBV7-2 and TRBJ2-1; the D is unclear. The germline gives CDR1 SGHTA, CDR2 FQGNSA. The V and J ends lost 4 bases and 10 bases respectively, with 8 bases between them. The CDR3 has 11 amino acids. The CDR3 here is CASSSMGEQFF. The CDR3 coding sequence is TGTGCCAGCAGCTCTATGGGCGAGCAGTTCTTC.

This clone was seen only a few times. This chain joins TRBV11-2 and TRBJ2-3, with 8 bases aligning to TRBD2. Per germline, CDR1 SGHAT and CDR2 FQNNGV. The CDR3 spans 14 residues. The junction had 13 bases not matched to a gene; V was cut back by 6 bases and J by 11 bases. In nucleotides, the CDR3 is TGTGCCAGCAGTACCCTGGCGGGAGGATTGAGGCAGTATTTT. Translating it yields CASSTLAGGLRQYF.

At least ten counts were recorded for this clone. Different DNA sequences within this sample yield the same CDR3. The chain links TRBV28 to TRBJ1-2, with TRBD1 as a possible D gene (6 bases). The ends were cut back, 6 bases at V and 3 bases at J, with 11 bases in the middle. The CDR3 consists of 13 residues. CDR1 is MDHEN, CDR2 SYDVKM, per germline. CDR3 region: CASSLQGDYGYTF. CDR3 nucleotides: TGTGCCAGCAGCCTACAGGGAGACTATGGCTACACCTTC.

On this clone itself: This may come from a read error, since a much larger clone is one base off. The CDR3 region has the DNA TGTGCCAGCAGCTTAAGAGGTCAGCCCCAGCATTTT. Its translation: CASSLRGQPQHF. The rearrangement joins TRBV11-2 to TRBJ1-5; D gene ambiguous. Germline loops: CDR1 SGHAT, CDR2 FQNNGV. The CDR3 consists of 12 residues. Trimming removed 2 bases from V and 6 bases from J, with 5 bases in between.

This clone was found a few times. V gene TRBV4-1 combines with J gene TRBJ2-7; 7 bases are a match to TRBD2. The V and J ends lost 0 bases and 3 bases, in that order; junction bases with no gene match: 8. CDR1 and CDR2 from the germline V gene are MGHRA and YSYEKL. The CDR3 has 16 residues. CDR3 nucleotide sequence: TGCGCCAGCAGCCAAGAAGGGGAAGCGGGAAACTACGAGCAGTACTTC. The encoded protein is CASSQEGEAGNYEQYF.

Details on this clone: A far larger clone differs by one base, so this is likely a read error. V gene TRBV4-1 combines with J gene TRBJ2-3; 8 bases line up with TRBD2. Germline CDR1 reads MGHRA; CDR2 reads YSYEKL. The CDR3 is 17 residues long. This CDR3 is CASSQDPGGRSIDTQYF. DNA for the CDR3: TGCGCCAGCAGCCAAGATCCTGGCGGGAGGAGCATAGATACGCAGTATTTT.

This clone was counted only a few times. This chain joins TRBV28 and TRBJ1-1; 7 bases are a match to TRBD1. The CDR3 contains 13 residues. Germline V gives CDR1 MDHEN, CDR2 SYDVKM. The trim removed 7 bases at V and 8 bases at J, leaving 10 bases unmatched. CDR3 nucleotide sequence: TGTGCCAGCATTCAACAGGGGTCCCCCGAAGCTTTCTTT. This gives the protein CASIQQGSPEAFF.

The V gene is TRBV10-3, the J gene TRBJ2-1; D gene uncertain. The CDR3 has 15 amino acids. Germline lookup yields CDR1 ENHRY and CDR2 SYGVKD. Deletions cut 3 bases from V and 7 bases from J, with 16 bases between. This chain's CDR3 is CAISDGSPIGNEQFF. The CDR3 DNA is TGTGCCATCAGTGATGGCAGTCCCATCGGGAATGAGCAGTTCTTC.

The chain recombines TRBV25-1 with TRBJ1-3; weak D call: TRBD1 (5 bases). CDR1 is MGHDK and CDR2 is SYGVNS in the germline V gene. V lost 1 base and J lost 2, with 9 bases in between. The CDR3 has 15 residues. The CDR3 is CASSEFMGPGNTIYF. In DNA form, the CDR3 reads TGTGCCAGCAGTGAATTTATGGGGCCTGGAAACACCATATATTTT.

The J gene is TRBJ1-1, the V gene TRBV19; D unclear. The CDR3 runs to 13 residues. Germline CDR1 LNHDA, CDR2 SQIVND (reference sequence). Trimming cost V 6 bases and J 4 bases, with 12 bases left between them. The CDR3 DNA follows: TGTGCCAGTAGAGAGGGTGGGCGCACTGAAGCTTTCTTT. Residues: CASREGGRTEAFF.

The chain joins TRBV28 to TRBJ2-3, with D perhaps matching TRBD1 (5 bases). CDR1 and CDR2 from the germline V gene are MDHEN and SYDVKM. The V end lost 2 bases, the J end lost 2 bases, and 5 bases lay between the germline ends. The length of the CDR3 is 13 residues. The CDR3 protein is CASSLGATDTQYF. The DNA of the CDR3 is TGTGCCAGCAGTTTAGGGGCCACAGATACGCAGTATTTT.

The chain combines TRBV19 with TRBJ2-1, with 15 bases matching TRBD2. V was pared by 3 bases and J by 7 bases, with 7 bases of the junction left unmatched. Per germline, CDR1 LNHDA and CDR2 SQIVND (reference sequence). This CDR3 comprises 17 residues. The CDR3 DNA reads TGTGCCAGTAGTATCGGGGCCGGGACTAGCGGGAGGAATGAGCAGTTCTTC. Amino acid sequence: CASSIGAGTSGRNEQFF.

The chain carries TRBV6-5 and TRBJ1-2; the D is unclear. CDR3 size: 15 residues. In germline, CDR1 is MNHEY, CDR2 SVGAGI. The V end was cut by 5 bases, the J end by 2 bases, with 15 bases between. The CDR3 region is CASSPQFANNYGYTF. The DNA for the CDR3 is TGTGCCAGCAGTCCCCAGTTCGCGAACAACTATGGCTACACCTTC.

The chain has TRBV2 and TRBJ1-4; 8 nucleotides agree with TRBD1. The CDR3 consists of 15 residues. With V trimmed by 7 bases and J by 0 bases, 4 bases remained unmatched. Germline V gene data show CDR1 as SNHLY and CDR2 as FYNNEI. The CDR3 loop is CASIQDRATNEKLFF. The DNA of the CDR3 is TGTGCCAGCATACAGGACAGGGCAACTAATGAAAAACTGTTTTTT.